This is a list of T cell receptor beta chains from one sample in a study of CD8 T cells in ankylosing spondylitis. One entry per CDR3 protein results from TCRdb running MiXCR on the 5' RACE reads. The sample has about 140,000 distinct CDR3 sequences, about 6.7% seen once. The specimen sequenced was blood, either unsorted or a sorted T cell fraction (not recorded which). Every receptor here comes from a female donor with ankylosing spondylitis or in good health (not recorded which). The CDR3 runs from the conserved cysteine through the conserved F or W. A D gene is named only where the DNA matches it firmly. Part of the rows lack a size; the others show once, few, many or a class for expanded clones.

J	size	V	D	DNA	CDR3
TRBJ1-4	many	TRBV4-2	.	TGTGCCAGCTCGAGGGGGGTCTTTGAGGAAAAACTGTTTTTT	CASSRGVFEEKLFF
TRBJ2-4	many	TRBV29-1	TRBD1	TGCAGCGCCTCGACAGGGACACTGGCAATAGCCAAAAACATTCAGTACTTC	CSASTGTLAIAKNIQYF
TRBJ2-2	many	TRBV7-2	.	TGTGCCAGCACCCTCTGGGCTAGCTCCGGGGAGCTGTTTTTT	CASTLWASSGELFF
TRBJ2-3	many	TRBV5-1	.	TGCGCCAGCAGCTTGCAAAGAAGCACAGATACGCAGTATTTT	CASSLQRSTDTQYF
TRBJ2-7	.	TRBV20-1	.	TGCTTTGCTAGAGTGACCGGGACGTCTTCCTACGAGCAGTACTTC	CFARVTGTSSYEQYF
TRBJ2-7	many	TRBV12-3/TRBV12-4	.	TGTGCCAGTGGACCAAAGAGACAGGCCCCGATCTACGAGCAGTACTTC	CASGPKRQAPIYEQYF
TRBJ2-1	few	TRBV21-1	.	TGTGCCAGCAGCAAAGCTACACTTCGACAGGGGAGCAGGAATGAGCAGTTCTTC	CASSKATLRQGSRNEQFF
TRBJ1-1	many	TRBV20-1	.	TGCAGTGCTAGGGCCCCCCCTGGAGGCACTGAAGCTTTCTTT	CSARAPPGGTEAFF
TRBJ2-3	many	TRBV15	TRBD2	TGTGCCACCAGCAGAGGACTAGCGGGGGGACCTAGCACAGATACGCAGTATTTT	CATSRGLAGGPSTDTQYF
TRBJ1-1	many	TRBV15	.	TGTGCCACCAGCAGAGATGGAGTACTTGCTTTCTTT	CATSRDGVLAFF
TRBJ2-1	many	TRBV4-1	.	TGCGCCAGCAGCCTGGGACACCTACTGAACAATGAGCAGTTCTTC	CASSLGHLLNNEQFF
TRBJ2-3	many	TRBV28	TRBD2	TGTGCCAGCAGTCCCGGGACTAGCGGGAATACGCAGTATTTT	CASSPGTSGNTQYF
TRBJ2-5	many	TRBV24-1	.	TGTGCCACCAGTGACCTTGGGCCGAATGGCCAAGAGACCCAGTACTTC	CATSDLGPNGQETQYF
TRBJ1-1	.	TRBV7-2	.	TGTGCCAGCAGCTTAGACAGGGCGATGAACACTGCAGCTTTCTTT	CASSLDRAMNTAAFF
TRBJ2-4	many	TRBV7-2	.	TGTGCCAGCAGATCCTGGACGACAGGGAGGGGGGGAAACATTCAGTACTTC	CASRSWTTGRGGNIQYF
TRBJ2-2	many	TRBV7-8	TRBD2	TGTGCCAGCAGCGATAGACTAGCGGGGGAGATCACGAATGACGGGGAGCTGTTTTTT	CASSDRLAGEITNDGELFF
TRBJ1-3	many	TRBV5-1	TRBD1	TGCGCCAGCAGCTTGGTGGGACAGAGCTCTGGAAACACCATATATTTT	CASSLVGQSSGNTIYF
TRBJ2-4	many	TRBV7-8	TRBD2	TGTGCCAGCAGCAAAAGGGAGCGGGGAAACATTCAGTACTTC	CASSKRERGNIQYF
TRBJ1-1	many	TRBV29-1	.	TGCAGCGTTGAAAGGGGAATGAACACTGAAGCTTTCTTT	CSVERGMNTEAFF
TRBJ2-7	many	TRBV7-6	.	TGTGCCAGCAGCTTAGGCCCAGTCTCCTACGAGCAGTACTTC	CASSLGPVSYEQYF
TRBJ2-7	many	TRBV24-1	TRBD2	TGTGCCACCAGTAGCGGGGGGATCGGCGAGCAGTACTTC	CATSSGGIGEQYF
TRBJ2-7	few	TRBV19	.	TGTGCCGGCCCAAAGCGCTCGTCGACCGAGCAGTACTTC	CAGPKRSSTEQYF
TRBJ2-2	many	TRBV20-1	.	TGCAGTGCTAGAGAGAGACCGGGACGTACGAACACCGGGGAGCTGTTTTTT	CSARERPGRTNTGELFF
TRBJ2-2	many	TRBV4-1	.	TGCGCCAGCAGACCAGGGGCCGGGGAGCTGTTTTTT	CASRPGAGELFF
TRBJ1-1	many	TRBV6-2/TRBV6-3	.	TGTGCCAGCTTGTACCAAACAGGGCTGAACACTGAAGCTTTCTTT	CASLYQTGLNTEAFF
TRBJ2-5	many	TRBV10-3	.	TGTGCCATCAGTCTCGAGGACTCACACGAAGAGACCCAGTACTTC	CAISLEDSHEETQYF
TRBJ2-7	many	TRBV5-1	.	TGCGCCAGCAGCTCCCCGGCTGAGCAGTACTTC	CASSSPAEQYF
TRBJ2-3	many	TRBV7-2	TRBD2	TGTGCCAGCAGCTTTGGGACTAGCGGGAGAGATACGCAGTATTTT	CASSFGTSGRDTQYF
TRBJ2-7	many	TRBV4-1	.	TGCGCCAGCAGCCAAATCCCAGGGGTTGTGTCGTACGAGCAGTACTTC	CASSQIPGVVSYEQYF
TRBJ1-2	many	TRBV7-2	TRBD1	TGTGCCAGCAGCTTACAAAGGACAGGGGATGGCTACACCTTC	CASSLQRTGDGYTF
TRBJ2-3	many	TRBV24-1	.	TGTGCCACCAGTGACCCTTTAGTGGATACGCAGTATTTT	CATSDPLVDTQYF
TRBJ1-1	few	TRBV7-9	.	TGTGCCAGCAGCCGGACAGTAGGCACTGAAGCTTTCTTT	CASSRTVGTEAFF
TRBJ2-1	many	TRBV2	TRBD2	TGTGCCAGCAGTCCCGGGACTAGCGGGGGTAATGAGCAGTTCTTC	CASSPGTSGGNEQFF
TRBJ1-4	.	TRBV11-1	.	TGTGCCAGCAGCCTTACAGGGTCAACTAATGAAAAACTGTTTTTT	CASSLTGSTNEKLFF
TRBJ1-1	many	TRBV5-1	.	TGCGCCAGCAGCTTCCAGGGTTTCTCAGGAGAAGCTTTCTTT	CASSFQGFSGEAFF
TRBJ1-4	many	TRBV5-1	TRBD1	TGCGCCAGCTCCCGGGAGGGGGCTACGGACGAAAAACTGTTTTTT	CASSREGATDEKLFF
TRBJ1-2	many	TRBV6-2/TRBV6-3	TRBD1	TGTGCCAGCAGTTACTCTCGGACAGGGGGCTATGGCTACACCTTC	CASSYSRTGGYGYTF
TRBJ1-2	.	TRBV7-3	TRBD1	TGTGCCAGCAGCCCCGAGACAGGGGCAGGCTACACCTTC	CASSPETGAGYTF
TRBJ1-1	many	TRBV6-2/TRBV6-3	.	TGTGCCAGCAGTTACAGCCGGGACAAGGTTATGTGGACTGAAGCTTTCTTT	CASSYSRDKVMWTEAFF
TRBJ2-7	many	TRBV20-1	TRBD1	TGCAGTGCCACGGGACAGGGGACCTACGAGCAGTACTTC	CSATGQGTYEQYF
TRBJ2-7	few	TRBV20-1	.	TGCAGTGCGCCCTGGGGAGGAGCAGGGAGCTCCTACGAGCAGTACTTC	CSAPWGGAGSSYEQYF
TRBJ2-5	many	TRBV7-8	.	TGTGCTTCAGGGACCCGGGAAGAGACCCAGTACTTC	CASGTREETQYF
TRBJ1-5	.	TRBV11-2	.	TGTGCCAGCAGCCTGGAAACAAATCAGCCCCAGCATTTT	CASSLETNQPQHF
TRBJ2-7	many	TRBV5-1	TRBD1	TGCGCCAGCAGCTTGGTGACAGGGGCCTACGAGCAGTACTTC	CASSLVTGAYEQYF
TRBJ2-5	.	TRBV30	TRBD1	TGTGCCTGGAGTAGGACAGGGGGGATGGAGACCCAGTACTTC	CAWSRTGGMETQYF
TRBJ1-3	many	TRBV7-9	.	TGTGCCAGCAGCCAAGTGGGCAGGGCAGGAAACACCATATATTTT	CASSQVGRAGNTIYF
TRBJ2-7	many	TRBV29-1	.	TGCAGCGTTGAAGTAAGGACTCCCAGGGGCCTTTCCTACGAGCAGTACTTC	CSVEVRTPRGLSYEQYF
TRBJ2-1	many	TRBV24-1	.	TGTGCCACCAGTAGACGGGGGAGCTCCTACAATGAGCAGTTCTTC	CATSRRGSSYNEQFF
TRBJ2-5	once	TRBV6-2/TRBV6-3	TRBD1	TGTGCCAGCACCCGGGACAGGGGAAGAGAGACCCAGTACTTC	CASTRDRGRETQYF
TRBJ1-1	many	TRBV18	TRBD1	TGTGCCAGCTCACCGGGGACAGCTCGGAACACTGAAGCTTTCTTT	CASSPGTARNTEAFF
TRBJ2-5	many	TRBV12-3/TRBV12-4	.	TGTGCCAGCAGGGAGGGGACAGAAGAGACCCAGTACTTC	CASREGTEETQYF
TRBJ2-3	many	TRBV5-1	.	TGCGCCAGCAGCTTGGCCTTGGCTAGGGTCACTGATACGCAGTATTTT	CASSLALARVTDTQYF
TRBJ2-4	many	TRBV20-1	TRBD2	TGCAGTGCTAGAGATTCCACTAGCGGGGTTAGAAACATTCAGTACTTC	CSARDSTSGVRNIQYF